These 25 T cell receptor beta chains came from one sample sequenced in a study of metastatic and nonmetastatic thyroid tumors. TCRdb redid the clone calls on the PCR reads using MiXCR. The sample holds 25,000 or so clones, approximately 15% seen once. Thyroid surgery had not been preceded by any treatment in any patient. Sequences were obtained from blood. These receptors all stem from a male donor with papillary thyroid cancer or a benign thyroid nodule (not recorded which). Some clones in this sample may be carry-over from other donors' samples.

This clone has ten or more counts. V usage is TRBV27 and J usage is TRBJ1-2, with 8 bases lining up with TRBD1. V was clipped by 4 bases and J by 4 bases; unmatched bases: 5. The CDR3 covers 14 residues. Germline values: CDR1 MNHEY, CDR2 SMNVEV (reference sequence). In DNA form, the CDR3 reads TGTGCCAGCAGTTCCGACAGGGGAACCTATGGCTACACCTTC. Its protein is CASSSDRGTYGYTF.

This rearrangement joins TRBV7-6 to TRBJ2-7; TRBD1 agrees at 8 bases. Germline assignment: CDR1 SGHVS and CDR2 FNYEAQ. J was trimmed by 0 bases and V by 5 bases; bases with no gene match: 6. This CDR3 comprises 15 residues. CDR3: CASSRGQDSSYEQYF. The CDR3 DNA reads as TGTGCCAGCAGCAGGGGACAGGATAGCTCCTACGAGCAGTACTTC.

The chain has TRBV5-6 and TRBJ2-5; 7 bases line up with TRBD1. V dropped 4 bases and J dropped 4; count of bases not matched to a gene: 7. CDR1 is SGHDT, CDR2 YYEEEE, per germline. The CDR3 length is 14 residues. CDR3 region: CASSPPTGRETQYF. CDR3 bases: TGTGCCAGCAGCCCGCCGACAGGGAGAGAGACCCAGTACTTC.

Remarks on this clone: The junction differs from germline at one of its ends, possibly a read error. The chain carries TRBV2 and TRBJ2-2; possibly TRBD2 for D (5 bases). This CDR3 has 14 residues. The germline gives CDR1 SNHLY, CDR2 FYNNEI. The CDR3 nucleotides read TGTGCCAGCAGAGGCAGAGGCAACACCGGGGAGCTGTTCTTT. It specifies CASRGRGNTGELFF.

This clone has a count of ten or more. This sequence joins TRBV7-9 and TRBJ2-5, with D possibly being TRBD2 (6 bases). CDR3 size: 14 residues. Deletions cut 7 bases from V and 7 bases from J, with 19 bases between. The germline V gene has CDR1 SEHNR and CDR2 FQNEAQ (reference sequence). The CDR3 protein is CASNSAQAAGTQYF. In DNA, the CDR3 is TGTGCCAGCAATAGTGCCCAGGCAGCGGGGACCCAGTACTTC.

This clone was counted between two and nine times. Sequence at one end of the junction differs from germline and may be a read error. The CDR3 reads CASTLLAGNEQCF. The CDR3 DNA reads as TGTGCCAGCACCCTACTAGCGGGTAACGAGCAGTGCTTC. The V gene is TRBV7-2, the J gene TRBJ2-7, with 9 bases fitting TRBD2. Germline V gene lookup returns CDR1 SGHTA and CDR2 FQGNSA. The CDR3 has 13 residues.

This clone was found many times. The rearrangement joins TRBV12-3 or TRBV12-4 to TRBJ1-3; D might be TRBD1 (5 bases). This CDR3 is 17 amino acids long. Trimming removed 6 bases at V and 1 base at J, with 19 bases between. The CDR3 region has the DNA TGTGCCAGCAGCCCCAATGTAGGGGATGTTTCTGGAAACACCATATATTTT. Protein product: CASSPNVGDVSGNTIYF.

There are many counts of this clone. V gene TRBV28 combines with J gene TRBJ2-3; D not resolved. The CDR3 runs 14 residues. V lost 2 bases, J lost 0 bases, and 6 bases lay in between. Germline-derived CDR1 and CDR2 are MDHEN and SYDVKM. This chain's CDR3 is CASSLAASTDTQYF. The CDR3 DNA follows: TGTGCCAGCAGTTTAGCGGCTAGCACAGATACGCAGTATTTT.

This clone was seen many times. This chain connects TRBV5-6 to TRBJ1-2; TRBD1 is a possible D gene (5 bases). Germline-derived CDR1 and CDR2 are SGHDT and YYEEEE. The CDR3 spans 14 residues. V was shortened by 7 bases and J by 2 bases, with 15 bases between the two germline ends. CDR3 region: CASGRAPGNYGYTF. The CDR3 DNA follows: TGTGCCAGCGGAAGGGCCCCAGGGAACTATGGCTACACCTTC.

This clone was seen ten or more times. The chain combines TRBV12-3 or TRBV12-4 with TRBJ1-1; D gene ambiguous. Trimming cost V 5 bases and J 3 bases, with 4 bases left between them. The CDR3 is 11 amino acids. As DNA, the CDR3 is TGTGCCAGCAGTGGTTACACTGAAGCTTTCTTT. It is translated as CASSGYTEAFF.

This clone was detected many times. The genes are TRBV5-1 and TRBJ2-3; no clear D gene. Germline V gene lookup returns CDR1 SGHRS and CDR2 YFSETQ. This CDR3 contains 15 residues. Trimming took off 0 bases at V and 2 bases at J, with 10 bases between the two ends. The CDR3 bases are TGCGCCAGCAGCTTGGAGGGCCGATACACAGATACGCAGTATTTT. Amino acid sequence: CASSLEGRYTDTQYF.

This clone is categorized as medium-sized. The genes are TRBV27 and TRBJ2-7; 16 nucleotides agree with TRBD2. The V gene's germline CDR1 is MNHEY and CDR2 SMNVEV (reference sequence). The CDR3 contains 18 residues. Losses at the gene ends were 5 bases for V and 5 bases for J; bases not matched to a gene: 12. CDR3 coding DNA: TGTGCCAGCAGTCCACTCCCCGGTGGGACTAGCGGGAGGGACGAGCAGTACTTC. This encodes CASSPLPGGTSGRDEQYF.

The genes are TRBV19 and TRBJ2-7, with 7 nucleotides matching TRBD1. Germline V CDR1 and CDR2: LNHDA, SQIVND (reference sequence). The CDR3 extends over 15 amino acids. V was pared by 6 bases and J by 2 bases, with 10 bases of the junction left unmatched. CDR3 in amino acids: CASSRGTAGTYEQYF. The CDR3 coding sequence is TGTGCCAGTAGCAGGGGGACGGCCGGAACCTACGAGCAGTACTTC.

As regards this clone: At one of its ends the junction is not consistent with the germline gene, which may arise from a read error. The chain employs TRBV19 and TRBJ1-5; D not resolved. The germline V gene encodes CDR1 LNHDA and CDR2 SQIVND (reference sequence). The CDR3 sequence is 14 residues long. CDR3 bases: TGTGCCGGTAGTATTCGGGAGTTGAATCAGCCCCAGCATTTT. The encoded protein is CAGSIRELNQPQHF. Using reference TRBV19 and TRBJ1-5 for the parts outside the CDR3, the full variable domain is DGGITQSPKYLFRKEGQNVTLSCEQNLNHDAMYWYRQDPGQGLRLIYYSQIVNDFQKGDIAEGYSVSREKKESFPLTVTSAQKNPTAFYLCAGSIRELNQPQHFGDGTRLSIL.

Ten or more counts support this clone. CDR3 loop: CACQDRGTDTQYF. In DNA, the CDR3 is TGTGCCTGCCAGGACAGGGGCACAGATACGCAGTATTTT. The rearrangement uses TRBV30 and TRBJ2-3, with TRBD1 matching 8 bases. The CDR3 covers 13 residues. Germline loops: CDR1 GTSNPN, CDR2 SVGIG (reference sequence). Unmatched junction bases numbered 3, after V lost 6 bases and J lost 1 base.

The V and J genes are TRBV11-2 and TRBJ2-3; 8 nucleotides agree with TRBD2. CDR3 length equals 16 residues. Germline V gene data show CDR1 as SGHAT and CDR2 as FQNNGV. J gave up 1 base and V 8 bases, and 11 bases lay outside the gene matches. The CDR3 reads CASSTPGLVGTDTQYF. Written as DNA, the CDR3 is TGTGCCAGCTCAACTCCGGGACTAGTCGGCACAGATACGCAGTATTTT. Variable domain in full (rest from reference TRBV11-2 and TRBJ2-3): EAGVAQSPRYKIIEKRQSVAFWCNPISGHATLYWYQQILGQGPKLLIQFQNNGVVDDSQLPKDRFSAERLKGVDSTLKIQPAKLEDSAVYLCASSTPGLVGTDTQYFGPGTRLTVL.

At least ten counts were recorded for this clone. The chain carries TRBV19 and TRBJ1-1; no reliable D call. This CDR3 is built from 12 residues. Germline V lookup: CDR1 LNHDA, CDR2 SQIVND (reference sequence). V was trimmed by 1 base and J by 5 bases, leaving 5 bases between them. CDR3 sequence reads: CASSIGRTEAFF. CDR3 coding DNA: TGTGCCAGTAGTATAGGCCGAACTGAAGCTTTCTTT.

A few counts support this clone. A junction boundary mismatches the germline segment, possibly from a read error. The chain uses TRBV6-5 and TRBJ2-7; weak D call: TRBD2 (6 bases). The CDR3 length is 14 residues. Germline V gene data show CDR1 as MNHEY and CDR2 as SVGAGI. CDR3 protein: CTSSSAGYSYEQYF. Here the CDR3 DNA reads TGTACCAGCAGTTCCGCGGGATACTCCTACGAGCAGTACTTC.

Ten or more counts support this clone. The V gene is TRBV24-1, the J gene TRBJ2-2; perhaps TRBD2 as D (5 bases). V was clipped by 7 bases and J by 0 bases, with 8 bases between them. CDR3 length equals 14 residues. Germline CDR1 and CDR2: KGHDR and SFDVKD. The CDR3, as DNA: TGTGCCACCAGGGAGGAGACGAACACCGGGGAGCTGTTTTTT. It specifies CATREETNTGELFF.

This clone has at least ten counts. The chain combines TRBV5-5 with TRBJ2-2, with D perhaps TRBD1 (7 bases). Germline assignment: CDR1 SGHKS and CDR2 YYEKEE (reference sequence). V was shortened by 1 base and J by 7 bases, with 11 bases between the two germline ends. The CDR3 contains 14 residues. DNA of the CDR3: TGTGCCAGCAGCTTGAGTCAGGGGGGCGGGGAGCTGTTTTTT. Its translation is CASSLSQGGGELFF.

This clone was detected ten times or more. The chain combines TRBV24-1 with TRBJ2-7, with TRBD2 matching over 12 bases. CDR1 and CDR2 from the germline V gene are KGHDR and SFDVKD. V trimming: 3 bases; J trimming: 11 bases; junction bases outside the gene matches: 19. CDR3 length: 18 residues. The CDR3 sequence is CATSDQGQGRLAGAGKYF. The CDR3 DNA follows: TGTGCCACCAGTGATCAGGGCCAGGGGAGACTAGCGGGAGCCGGCAAGTACTTC.

As regards this clone: Possible read error: a much larger clone is one base away. Additional DNA sequences in this sample encode the identical CDR3. This chain connects TRBV27 to TRBJ1-5; D remains ambiguous. From germline, CDR1 is MNHEY and CDR2 SMNVEV (reference sequence). The CDR3 is 13 residues long. Written as DNA, the CDR3 is TGCGCCACCAGCTCTGGTGGCAATCAGCCCCAGCATTTT. Its translation is CATSSGGNQPQHF.

The sample holds many counts of this clone. CDR3 DNA: TGTGCCACCAGTGCTGTCGGCAGTATGGTCCTCGGCGGGGAGACCCAGTACTTC. It specifies CATSAVGSMVLGGETQYF. The J gene is TRBJ2-5, the V gene TRBV15; D might be TRBD2 (5 bases). Germline CDR1 is LNHNV and CDR2 is YYDKDF (reference sequence). V was shortened by 6 bases and J by 5 bases, with 28 bases between the two germline ends. The CDR3 runs to 18 residues.

This clone was seen repeatedly, ten times or more. This sequence joins TRBV9 and TRBJ1-4; D might be TRBD1 (6 bases). The germline gives CDR1 SGDLS, CDR2 YYNGEE. Trimming took 4 bases from V and 0 from J, leaving 13 bases between them. This CDR3 is 16 amino acids long. The CDR3 DNA reads as TGTGCCAGCAGCCCCGAGGGGGGGGCAACTAATGAAAAACTGTTTTTT. Amino acid sequence: CASSPEGGATNEKLFF.

There are a few counts of this clone. The same CDR3 also results from other DNA sequences found in this sample. The chain links TRBV19 to TRBJ2-5, with D perhaps assigned TRBD1 or TRBD2 (5 bases each). There are 14 residues in the CDR3. V was shortened by 10 bases and J by 11 bases, with 26 bases between the two germline ends. The germline gives CDR1 LNHDA, CDR2 SQIVND (reference sequence). The CDR3 here is CAKGTKESQEAQYF. In DNA form, the CDR3 reads TGTGCCAAGGGGACCAAGGAGAGCCAAGAGGCACAGTACTTC.